A single sample is the source of the 26 T cell receptor beta chains below, sequenced in a study of identical twins. TCRdb re-derived calls from the 5' RACE reads in MiXCR, one entry per CDR3 protein. The sample shows some 630,000 distinct CDR3 sequences, just over 7% of them seen only once. This sample also appeared in a second study, on yellow fever vaccine responses in identical twins.

Source material: PBMCs. The origin of the receptors is a young woman in good health.

This chain uses TRBV20-1 with TRBJ2-1; 7 bases match TRBD2. The CDR3 spans 17 residues. Losses at the gene ends were 6 bases for V and 0 bases for J; bases not matched to a gene: 14. Germline CDR1 is DFQATT and CDR2 is SNEGSKA (reference sequence). The CDR3: CSANPNLAGSSYNEQFF. The CDR3 nucleotides read TGCAGTGCCAACCCCAATTTAGCGGGCAGCTCCTACAATGAGCAGTTCTTC.

This clonotype was observed at least ten times. CDR3 sequence (DNA): TGCGCCAGCAGCCCCTCACGGGGGACCGGGGAGCTGTTTTTT. This translates into CASSPSRGTGELFF. The V gene is TRBV5-1, the J gene TRBJ2-2, with D maybe TRBD2 (6 bases). Germline assignment: CDR1 SGHRS and CDR2 YFSETQ. The CDR3 is 14 residues long. V shed 4 bases and J shed 5 bases, with 12 bases lying between them. Full variable domain (outside the CDR3, taken from reference TRBV5-1 and TRBJ2-2): KAGVTQTPRYLIKTRGQQVTLSCSPISGHRSVSWYQQTPGQGLQFLFEYFSETQRNKGNFPGRFSGRQFSNSRSEMNVSTLELGDSALYLCASSPSRGTGELFFGEGSRLTVL.

This chain connects TRBV12-3 or TRBV12-4 to TRBJ2-2; 9 bases align to TRBD1. The CDR3 is 17 residues long. J lost 7 bases, V lost 6 bases, and 15 bases had no gene match. The CDR3 reads CASRRNPGQGLGGELFF. The CDR3 bases are TGTGCCAGCAGACGAAACCCGGGACAGGGTTTGGGCGGGGAGCTGTTTTTT.

This clonotype occurred many times. The chain employs TRBV29-1 and TRBJ2-1; D might be TRBD2 (5 bases). CDR1 is SQVTM and CDR2 is ANQGSEA in the germline V gene. The CDR3 loop spans 15 amino acids. The V end was cut by 1 base, the J end by 2 bases, with 12 bases between. CDR3 in DNA: TGCAGCGTTGAAGGACGCGACTATGCCTACAATGAGCAGTTCTTC. Amino acid sequence: CSVEGRDYAYNEQFF.

This clonotype occurred a few times. The chain's CDR3 is CSANDRNTEAFF. The CDR3 coding sequence is TGCAGTGCTAATGACAGGAACACTGAAGCTTTCTTT. This chain links TRBV20-1 with TRBJ1-1, with a weak D call TRBD1 (5 bases). CDR1 is DFQATT, CDR2 SNEGSKA, per germline (reference sequence). Deletions cut 4 bases from V and 1 base from J, with 7 bases between. There are 12 residues in the CDR3.

Ten or more counts support this clonotype. The rearrangement links TRBV6-1 to TRBJ2-2, with D maybe TRBD1 (6 bases). Germline CDR1 reads MNHNS; CDR2 reads SASEGT. Trimming shortened V by 6 bases and J by 5 bases, and 22 bases separated the two germline ends. CDR3 length: 17 residues. The CDR3 bases are TGTGCCAGCAGGCCACAGGGAAGAAGGGGTAGGACCGGGGAGCTGTTTTTT. This sequence encodes CASRPQGRRGRTGELFF.

This clonotype has at least ten counts. The chain employs TRBV12-3 or TRBV12-4 and TRBJ1-1; 8 nucleotides line up with TRBD1. CDR3 length: 14 residues. J was trimmed by 2 bases and V by 6 bases; bases with no gene match: 5. CDR3 nucleotide sequence: TGTGCCAGCAGCATCACAGGGGGTAACACTGAAGCTTTCTTT. Residues: CASSITGGNTEAFF.

The chain is built from TRBV9 and TRBJ2-2; D unclear. Trimming shortened V by 4 bases and J by 3 bases, and 13 bases separated the two germline ends. The germline V gene has CDR1 SGDLS and CDR2 YYNGEE. This CDR3 region has 15 residues. CDR3 sequence reads: CASSPNLGDTGELFF. The CDR3 DNA reads TGTGCCAGCAGCCCGAACCTTGGGGACACCGGGGAGCTGTTTTTT.

The genes are TRBV24-1 and TRBJ2-5, with 7 positions matching TRBD2. The CDR3 consists of 14 residues. The germline V gene encodes CDR1 KGHDR and CDR2 SFDVKD. The junction had 9 bases not matched to a gene; V was cut back by 7 bases and J by 5 bases. CDR3 region: CATSGALAEETQYF. Here the CDR3 DNA reads TGTGCCACCAGCGGAGCCCTAGCGGAGGAGACCCAGTACTTC.

The table lists this clonotype with many counts. J is TRBJ1-2 and V is TRBV10-3; D might be TRBD1 (5 bases). Trimming shortened V by 6 bases and J by 4 bases, and 15 bases separated the two germline ends. The germline V gene has CDR1 ENHRY and CDR2 SYGVKD. This CDR3 is built from 14 residues. The CDR3 loop is CAISPLGTSYGYTF. CDR3 sequence (DNA): TGTGCCATCAGCCCTTTGGGGACCTCCTATGGCTACACCTTC.

This chain uses TRBV20-1 with TRBJ2-7, with no clear D. V was pared by 3 bases and J by 4 bases, with 7 bases between. The CDR3 runs to 11 residues. Germline-derived CDR1 and CDR2 are DFQATT and SNEGSKA (reference sequence). CDR3 protein: CSASAVYEQYV. The CDR3 region has the DNA TGCAGTGCTAGTGCGGTATACGAGCAGTACGTC.

The CDR3 protein is CASSIVGDMNTEAFF. Here the CDR3 DNA reads TGTGCCAGTAGTATAGTTGGAGACATGAACACTGAAGCTTTCTTT. The V call is TRBV19, the J call TRBJ1-1, with D hard to call. Germline lookup yields CDR1 LNHDA and CDR2 SQIVND (reference sequence). The CDR3 covers 15 residues. Deletions cut 1 base from V and 0 bases from J, with 9 bases between.

The V call is TRBV24-1, the J call TRBJ2-1, with TRBD2 identical over 9 bases. This CDR3 is 16 amino acids long. Germline V gene data show CDR1 as KGHDR and CDR2 as SFDVKD. Trimming took 3 bases from V and 5 from J; bases not matched to a gene: 7. CDR3 in amino acids: CATSDGVSGRNNEQFF. The CDR3 bases are TGTGCCACCAGTGATGGCGTTAGCGGGAGAAACAATGAGCAGTTCTTC.

This clonotype was counted many times. The CDR3 here is CASSIMDQPQHF. The DNA of the CDR3 is TGTGCCAGCAGCATAATGGATCAGCCCCAGCATTTT. The chain employs TRBV12-3 or TRBV12-4 and TRBJ1-5; D call uncertain. The CDR3 runs 12 residues. V was clipped by 6 bases and J by 5 bases, with 8 bases between them.

This clonotype came up many times. The chain is built from TRBV28 and TRBJ1-2; maybe TRBD1 (6 bases). The germline V gene has CDR1 MDHEN and CDR2 SYDVKM. CDR3 length: 14 amino acids. Trimming removed 2 bases from V and 0 bases from J, with 7 bases in between. Written as DNA, the CDR3 is TGTGCCAGCAGTTTAGCAGGGGCTAACTATGGCTACACCTTC. It translates to CASSLAGANYGYTF.

In its sample, this clonotype was seen a few times. V usage is TRBV7-9 and J usage is TRBJ2-1; D is unresolved. CDR3 length: 14 residues. Germline V lookup: CDR1 SEHNR, CDR2 FQNEAQ (reference sequence). The germline V and J ends were trimmed by 5 bases and 2 bases, with 10 bases remaining between them. The CDR3 sequence is CASSGWQPYNEQFF. The CDR3, as DNA: TGTGCCAGCAGCGGATGGCAGCCCTACAATGAGCAGTTCTTC.

This clonotype was seen only a few times. The chain joins TRBV11-2 to TRBJ2-1, with TRBD2 identical over 9 bases. V was clipped by 3 bases and J by 9 bases; unmatched bases: 9. The germline CDR1 and CDR2 sequences are SGHAT and FQNNGV. This CDR3 spans 15 amino acids. The CDR3 DNA reads as TGTGCCAGCAGCTTGGGGCGGGGGGGCACGGTTGAGCAGTTCTTC. This codes for CASSLGRGGTVEQFF. The full variable domain, its missing parts supplied by reference TRBV11-2 and TRBJ2-1, is EAGVAQSPRYKIIEKRQSVAFWCNPISGHATLYWYQQILGQGPKLLIQFQNNGVVDDSQLPKDRFSAERLKGVDSTLKIQPAKLEDSAVYLCASSLGRGGTVEQFFGPGTRLTVL.

This clonotype occurred a few times. The V gene is TRBV28, the J gene TRBJ1-1; no clear D gene. The CDR3 is made up of 14 amino acids. V lost 9 bases and J lost 6, with 20 bases in between. Germline CDR1 reads MDHEN; CDR2 reads SYDVKM. The CDR3 sequence: CASRSPQGSAEAFF. The CDR3 nucleotides are TGTGCCAGTAGGTCACCTCAAGGGTCGGCTGAAGCTTTCTTT.

This clonotype was detected ten times or more. The rearrangement links TRBV5-1 to TRBJ2-6; the D is unclear. The V gene lost 2 bases and the J gene lost 3 bases, with 3 bases spanning the gap. Germline-derived CDR1 and CDR2 are SGHRS and YFSETQ. This CDR3 is 13 amino acids long. The CDR3 loop is CASSLNGANVLTF. As DNA, the CDR3 is TGCGCCAGCAGCTTAAATGGGGCCAACGTCCTGACTTTC.

This clonotype was picked up many times. The chain links TRBV27 to TRBJ2-1, with 9 bases matching TRBD1. The germline gives CDR1 MNHEY, CDR2 SMNVEV (reference sequence). This CDR3 has 16 residues. V lost 2 bases, J lost 5 bases, and 7 bases stayed unmatched. CDR3 coding DNA: TGTGCCAGCAGTTTACAACCCGGGACAGGGAACAATGAGCAGTTCTTC. It translates to CASSLQPGTGNNEQFF.

The V call is TRBV5-5, the J call TRBJ2-5; D ambiguous. This CDR3 contains 13 residues. The V gene lost 1 base and the J gene lost 0 bases, with 4 bases spanning the gap. Germline CDR1 is SGHKS and CDR2 is YYEKEE (reference sequence). CDR3 protein: CASSLYNQETQYF. The CDR3 DNA follows: TGTGCCAGCAGCTTGTATAACCAAGAGACCCAGTACTTC.

This clonotype came up a few times. The chain links TRBV20-1 to TRBJ2-5; D uncertain. The germline V gene has CDR1 DFQATT and CDR2 SNEGSKA (reference sequence). The ends were cut back, 5 bases at V and 5 bases at J, with 15 bases in the middle. The CDR3 has 13 amino acids. This chain's CDR3 is CSADPDPTETQYF. DNA for the CDR3: TGCAGTGCTGATCCCGACCCGACGGAGACCCAGTACTTC.

This clonotype was seen a handful of times. The rearrangement links TRBV6-1 to TRBJ2-1; tentatively, D is TRBD2 (6 bases). Germline values: CDR1 MNHNS, CDR2 SASEGT. The CDR3 loop spans 14 amino acids. Trimming took off 3 bases at V and 2 bases at J, with 8 bases between the two ends. The CDR3 DNA is TGTGCCAGCAGTGAGGGGAGGCCCTACAATGAGCAGTTCTTC. Amino acids: CASSEGRPYNEQFF.

This clonotype was recorded many times. The chain employs TRBV29-1 and TRBJ2-5; no clear D gene. Germline V CDR1 and CDR2: SQVTM, ANQGSEA. This CDR3 region has 13 residues. V lost 3 bases, J lost 4 bases, and 12 bases lay in between. The CDR3 DNA reads as TGCAGCGTTGATATGGGGATAGGAGAGACCCAGTACTTC. This gives the protein CSVDMGIGETQYF.

At least ten counts were recorded for this clonotype. The genes are TRBV20-1 and TRBJ1-1, with D perhaps matching TRBD1 (5 bases). The germline gives CDR1 DFQATT, CDR2 SNEGSKA (reference sequence). Trimming cost V 3 bases and J 6 bases, with 23 bases left between them. The CDR3 totals 16 residues. The CDR3 here is CSARDSVYRGLAEAFF. The CDR3, as DNA: TGCAGTGCTAGGGATTCGGTTTATAGGGGATTGGCTGAAGCTTTCTTT.

The sample holds a few counts of this clonotype. V usage is TRBV20-1 and J usage is TRBJ2-3; 8 nucleotides match TRBD2. The CDR3 loop spans 14 amino acids. CDR1 and CDR2 (germline): DFQATT, SNEGSKA (reference sequence). V lost 6 bases and J lost 4; bases outside the gene matches: 9. The CDR3 loop is CSAPAGGEADTQYF. DNA of the CDR3: TGCAGTGCCCCGGCGGGGGGAGAAGCAGATACGCAGTATTTT.